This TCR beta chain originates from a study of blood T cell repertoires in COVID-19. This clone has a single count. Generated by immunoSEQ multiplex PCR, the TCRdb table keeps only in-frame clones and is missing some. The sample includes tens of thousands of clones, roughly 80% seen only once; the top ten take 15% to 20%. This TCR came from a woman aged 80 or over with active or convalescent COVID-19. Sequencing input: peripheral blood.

CDR3 DNA sequence: TGTGCCAGCAGGTTAGCGGGAGGGTCCTACAATGAGCAGTTCTTC. It codes for CASRLAGGSYNEQFF. The chain carries TRBV27 and TRBJ2-1; 11 positions agree with TRBD2. This CDR3 has 15 amino acids. CDR1 and CDR2 (germline): MNHEY, SMNVEV (reference sequence). V gave up 6 bases and J gave up 1 base; unmatched junction bases: 2.